Below are 4 T cell receptor beta chains sequenced from a single sample in a study of T cell changes during pregnancy in multiple sclerosis. Measured with immunoSEQ multiplex PCR; TCRdb has only the in-frame clones, and not every one. This table holds roughly 28,000 clones, about 89% found once. The source was CD4+ T cells from peripheral blood mononuclear cells, collected in the first trimester of pregnancy. The source of these receptors is a female donor in good health, enrolled as a control in a pregnancy study.

This clone was picked up a small number of times. The V call is TRBV6-6, the J call TRBJ1-3, with D unclear. Trimming removed 2 bases from V and 8 bases from J, with 7 bases in between. The germline gives CDR1 MNHNY, CDR2 SVGAGI (reference sequence). The CDR3 covers 12 residues. Here the CDR3 DNA reads TGTGCCAGCAGTTACAGGAGCGACACCATATATTTT. It specifies CASSYRSDTIYF.

The rearrangement uses TRBV28 and TRBJ2-7, with 8 bases that match TRBD1. The CDR3 contains 15 residues. Germline lookup yields CDR1 MDHEN and CDR2 SYDVKM. V gave up 2 bases and J gave up 3 bases; unmatched junction bases: 6. The CDR3 loop reads CASSLGGTGLYEQYF. In DNA, the CDR3 is TGTGCCAGCAGTTTAGGGGGGACAGGCCTCTACGAGCAGTACTTC.

The V and J genes are TRBV18 and TRBJ2-3, with D possibly being TRBD2 (6 bases). V was pared by 2 bases and J by 0 bases, with 6 bases between. This CDR3 region has 14 residues. Germline CDR1 reads KGHSH; CDR2 reads LQKENI. This chain's CDR3 is CASSPSGSTDTQYF. CDR3 DNA sequence: TGTGCCAGCTCACCAAGCGGGAGCACAGATACGCAGTATTTT.

V is TRBV28 and J is TRBJ1-5, with D maybe TRBD1 (5 bases). V was pared by 7 bases and J by 1 base, with 11 bases between. This CDR3 spans 14 amino acids. Per germline, CDR1 MDHEN and CDR2 SYDVKM. CDR3 sequence reads: CASTAGLSNQPQHF. In DNA form, the CDR3 reads TGTGCCAGCACCGCAGGGTTAAGCAATCAGCCCCAGCATTTT.